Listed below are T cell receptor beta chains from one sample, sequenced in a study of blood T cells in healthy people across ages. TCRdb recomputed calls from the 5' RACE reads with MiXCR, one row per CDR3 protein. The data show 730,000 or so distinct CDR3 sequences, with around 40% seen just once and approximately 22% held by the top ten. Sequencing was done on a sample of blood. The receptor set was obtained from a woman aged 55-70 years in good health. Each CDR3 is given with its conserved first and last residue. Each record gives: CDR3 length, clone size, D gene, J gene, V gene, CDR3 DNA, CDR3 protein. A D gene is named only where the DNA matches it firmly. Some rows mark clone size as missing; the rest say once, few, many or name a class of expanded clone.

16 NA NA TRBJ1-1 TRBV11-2 TGTGCCAGCAGCTTACCGGCAGACTCCATGAACACTGAAGCTTTCTTT CASSLPADSMNTEAFF
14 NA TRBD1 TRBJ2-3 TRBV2 TGTGCCAGCAATCAAGACAGGGGCTGGGATACGCAGTATTTT CASNQDRGWDTQYF
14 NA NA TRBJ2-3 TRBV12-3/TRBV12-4 TGTGCCAGCAGTTTGAGGTTAGGCTCAGATACGCAGTATTTT CASSLRLGSDTQYF
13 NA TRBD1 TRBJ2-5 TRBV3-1 TGCGCCAGCAGCCCGGGACAGGGGGAGATCCAGTACTTC CASSPGQGEIQYF
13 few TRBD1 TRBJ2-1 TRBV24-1 TGTGCCACGGGGACAGGCAGCTACAATGAGCAGTTCTTC CATGTGSYNEQFF
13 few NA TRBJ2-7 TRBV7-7 TGTGCTAGCAGCTCGTCCTACCTCGGCGAGCAGTACTTC CASSSSYLGEQYF
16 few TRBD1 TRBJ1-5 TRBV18 TGTGCCAGCTCACCGGGGACAGGGCTAAGCAATCAGCCCCAGCATTTT CASSPGTGLSNQPQHF
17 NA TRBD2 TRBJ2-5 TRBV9 TGTGCCAGCAGCCCATCCTCGAGCGGGGGCTACCAAGAGACCCAGTACTTC CASSPSSSGGYQETQYF
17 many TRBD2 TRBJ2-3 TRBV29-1 TGCAGCGTCGACTCCCGACTAGCGGGGGGGATCACAGATACGCAGTATTTT CSVDSRLAGGITDTQYF
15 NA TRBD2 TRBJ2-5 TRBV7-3 TGTGCCAGCAACTTAAGGGCGGGAGTATTAGAGACCCAGTACTTC CASNLRAGVLETQYF
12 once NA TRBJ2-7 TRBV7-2 TGTGCCGGCAGCCCGTCGTCCTACGAGCAGTACTTC CAGSPSSYEQYF
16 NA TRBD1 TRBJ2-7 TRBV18 TGTGCCAGATCATCGATTAGACAGGGGGGTTCCTACGAGCAGTACTTC CARSSIRQGGSYEQYF
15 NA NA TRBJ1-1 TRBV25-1 TGTGCCAGCAGTTCCAGGGGTCTGAAACCCGATGAAGCTTTCTTT CASSSRGLKPDEAFF
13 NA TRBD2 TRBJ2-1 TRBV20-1 TGCAGTGCTCGGGGACTAGCGGGCCAAGAGCAGTTCTTC CSARGLAGQEQFF
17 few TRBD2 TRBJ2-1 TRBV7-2 TGTGCCAGCAGCTTAACTGCAGGACTAGCGGGAGAGCGGGAGCAGTTCTTC CASSLTAGLAGEREQFF
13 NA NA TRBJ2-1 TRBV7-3 TGTGTCAGCAGCTTCCAGGGAAACAATGAGCAGTTCTTC CVSSFQGNNEQFF
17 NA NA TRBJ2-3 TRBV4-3 TGCGCCAGCAGCCGGATCAAAGGACTCCGGCCCGGGGATACGCAGTATTTT CASSRIKGLRPGDTQYF
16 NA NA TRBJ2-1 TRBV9 TGTGCCAGCAGCGGAGGGGGCGGGATGTCCTACAATGAGCAGTTCTTC CASSGGGGMSYNEQFF
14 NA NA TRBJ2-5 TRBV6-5 TGTGCCAGCAGTCCCTGGACAGCGCAAGAGACCCAGTACTTC CASSPWTAQETQYF
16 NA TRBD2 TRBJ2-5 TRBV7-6 TGTGCCAGCAGCTTAGATGTGGGGACTATTAAAGAGACCCAGTACTTC CASSLDVGTIKETQYF
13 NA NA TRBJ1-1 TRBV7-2 TGTGCCAGCAGCTTGCAGAGGGGAACTGAAGCTTTCTTT CASSLQRGTEAFF
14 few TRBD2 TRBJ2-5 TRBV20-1 TGCAGTGCGCCCACCTTTAGCGGGGGAGGAGAGCAGTACTTC CSAPTFSGGGEQYF
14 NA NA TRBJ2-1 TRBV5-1 TGCGCCAGCAGCTGGGCCTCACAGGGCGATGAGCAGTTCTTC CASSWASQGDEQFF